A selection of T cell receptor beta chains follows, all from one sample in a study of blood T cell repertoires in COVID-19. Data came from immunoSEQ multiplex PCR; TCRdb stores just in-frame clones and leaves some out. The sample shows about 250,000 clones, about 89% of them seen only once. Sequencing was carried out using peripheral blood. Receptors were obtained from a man between 25 and 39 years old with acute or convalescent COVID-19. The CDR3 runs from the conserved cysteine through the conserved F or W. A D gene is named only where the DNA matches it firmly. Size is stated for part of the rows, as once, few or many counts, or as a class when the clone is expanded.

size: -
J: TRBJ2-7
V: TRBV5-4
D: -
DNA: TGTGCCAGCAGCTTGGATGGCAGGGCTTTCTCCTACGAGCAGTACTTC
CDR3: CASSLDGRAFSYEQYF

size: -
J: TRBJ1-5
V: TRBV19
D: TRBD1
DNA: TGTGCCAGTAGTATGGGGGCAGGGGGCTTTACGTATCAGCCCCAGCATTTT
CDR3: CASSMGAGGFTYQPQHF

size: -
J: TRBJ1-4
V: TRBV30
D: TRBD1
DNA: TGTGCCTGGAGTGTGGCACAGGGGCTTAATGAAAAACTGTTTTTT
CDR3: CAWSVAQGLNEKLFF

size: -
J: TRBJ2-3
V: TRBV6-1
D: -
DNA: TGTGCCAGCAGTGAAAGGGGCAGGGGCAATACGCAGTATTTT
CDR3: CASSERGRGNTQYF

size: once
J: TRBJ1-5
V: TRBV28
D: -
DNA: TGTGCCAGCAGTTTAGAAATCACAGGCACTCAGCCCCAGCATTTT
CDR3: CASSLEITGTQPQHF

size: -
J: TRBJ2-2
V: TRBV6-5
D: -
DNA: TGTGCCAGCAGTCCCGACAGGAGTTACACCGGGGAGCTGTTTTTT
CDR3: CASSPDRSYTGELFF

size: -
J: TRBJ1-3
V: TRBV15
D: -
DNA: TGTGCCACCAGCAAACGAACAGGGACTAGATCCTCTGGAAACACCATATATTTT
CDR3: CATSKRTGTRSSGNTIYF

size: -
J: TRBJ2-5
V: TRBV2
D: -
DNA: TGTGCCAGCAGTGAGGGCTCGAAAGAGACCCAGTACTTC
CDR3: CASSEGSKETQYF

size: -
J: TRBJ2-1
V: TRBV28
D: -
DNA: TGTGCCAGCAGTTTATTTCCCCGGAGCTCCTACAATGAGCAGTTCTTC
CDR3: CASSLFPRSSYNEQFF

size: -
J: TRBJ2-5
V: TRBV14
D: -
DNA: TGTGCCAGCAGCCTACAAGAGACCCAGTACTTC
CDR3: CASSLQETQYF

size: -
J: TRBJ2-7
V: TRBV6-1
D: TRBD1
DNA: TGTGCCAGCAGTGAAGAGGGGACAGGGATCTACGAGCAGTACTTC
CDR3: CASSEEGTGIYEQYF

size: -
J: TRBJ2-5
V: TRBV6-1
D: TRBD2
DNA: TGTGCCAGCAGTGAAGTCACGGCGGGACTAGCGGGAAGACAAGAGAAGGCCCAGTACTTC
CDR3: CASSEVTAGLAGRQEKAQYF

size: -
J: TRBJ1-1
V: TRBV7-2
D: -
DNA: TGTGCCAGCAGCTTATTGGTACAGTTGAACACTGAAGCTTTCTTT
CDR3: CASSLLVQLNTEAFF

size: once
J: TRBJ2-1
V: TRBV29-1
D: TRBD2
DNA: TGCAGCGTTGTGCTAGCGGGGGCCAATGAGCAGTTCTTC
CDR3: CSVVLAGANEQFF

size: -
J: TRBJ2-3
V: TRBV4-1
D: TRBD2
DNA: TGCGCCAGCAGCCAAGAAGTATCCGGGGGGGCGGCAGATACGCAGTATTTT
CDR3: CASSQEVSGGAADTQYF

size: -
J: TRBJ2-5
V: TRBV5-1
D: TRBD1
DNA: TGCGCCAGCAGCTTGGATCCGGGACAGGGGGGAGAGACCCAGTACTTC
CDR3: CASSLDPGQGGETQYF

size: few
J: TRBJ2-2
V: TRBV1
D: -
DNA: TGCACCAGCAGCCTGGTGTATCGTCCGCGGGGCCCCGGGGAGCTGTTTTTT
CDR3: CTSSLVYRPRGPGELFF

size: -
J: TRBJ2-3
V: TRBV20-1
D: TRBD2
DNA: TGCAGTGCTAGTAGGCTAGCGGTTAGCACAGATACGCAGTATTTT
CDR3: CSASRLAVSTDTQYF

size: -
J: TRBJ1-4
V: TRBV27
D: TRBD1
DNA: TGTGCCAGCAGCCGTACCGGGACAGGACGTGAAAAACTGTTTTTT
CDR3: CASSRTGTGREKLFF

size: -
J: TRBJ1-6
V: TRBV28
D: -
DNA: TGTGCCAGCAGTTCCACAGGGACGGGAAGATCACCCCTCCACTTT
CDR3: CASSSTGTGRSPLHF

size: -
J: TRBJ2-1
V: TRBV30
D: TRBD1
DNA: TGTGCCTGGAGTGGGGGACAGCAATACAATGAGCAGTTCTTC
CDR3: CAWSGGQQYNEQFF

size: -
J: TRBJ2-1
V: TRBV7-2
D: TRBD1
DNA: TGTGCCAGCAGCTTAGTTCCGGACAGGGCAGAGCAGTTCTTC
CDR3: CASSLVPDRAEQFF

size: -
J: TRBJ1-2
V: TRBV18
D: -
DNA: TGTGCCAGCTCACCGGGCCAGACTAACTATGGCTACACCTTC
CDR3: CASSPGQTNYGYTF

size: -
J: TRBJ1-5
V: TRBV19
D: -
DNA: TGTGCCAGTAGTATGGACATTCAGCCCCAGCATTTT
CDR3: CASSMDIQPQHF

size: -
J: TRBJ1-2
V: TRBV7-9
D: TRBD1
DNA: TGTGCCAGCAGCTTAGTTCCAGGGGGCTTTCTCGATGGCTACACCTTC
CDR3: CASSLVPGGFLDGYTF